Shown below are 2 T cell receptor beta chains from a single sample sequenced in a study of cytomegalovirus exposure and HLA in healthy donors. Primers included in the PCR were 60 Vbeta and 13 Jbeta primers. Profiled with immunoSEQ multiplex PCR; TCRdb holds only in-frame clones, not every one. The table includes around 200,000 clones, 77% detected once. The specimen was PBMCs. The receptors stem from a woman aged 55-69 years in good health and CMV-seropositive.

The chain carries TRBV7-2 and TRBJ1-2, with 7 bases fitting TRBD1. The J segment lost 6 bases and the V segment lost 2 bases, leaving 9 bases of the junction unmatched. Germline CDR1 and CDR2: SGHTA and FQGNSA. The CDR3 sequence is 15 residues long. CDR3 residues: CASSLTTGKGHGYTF. In nucleotides, the CDR3 is TGTGCCAGCAGCTTAACGACAGGGAAGGGCCATGGCTACACCTTC.

Note on this clone: Within the sample, other DNA sequences also encode this same CDR3. V is TRBV5-1 and J is TRBJ1-1; a weak D match, TRBD1 (6 bases). Trimming removed 4 bases at V and 2 bases at J, with 9 bases between. Germline V gene data show CDR1 as SGHRS and CDR2 as YFSETQ. CDR3 length equals 13 residues. The CDR3, as DNA: TGCGCCAGCAGCCGGGACACCAACACTGAAGCTTTCTTT. Protein: CASSRDTNTEAFF.